What follows is one T cell receptor (beta chain) and its context. No antigen is known for it. No base quality information exists; no much larger clone differs at one position. Thawed PBMCs were FACS-sorted into unstimulated Tregs (CD4+CD25+CD127-), CD4+ non-Tregs (CD4+CD25-), CD4 cells and CD8 cells. Blood from healthy controls was obtained either as purchased buffy coats or from healthy volunteers. Healthy control blood was processed by Ficoll density gradient to PBMCs and cryopreserved; patient PBMCs were collected before and after transplant. This entry is derived from a study of Tregs in tolerant kidney transplant recipients (dated by TCRdb to the late 2010s). Broadly, across the study: The study used TCRbeta sequencing to identify donor-specific regulatory T cells before combined kidney and bone marrow transplantation, then tracked those cells after transplant. TCRbeta repertoire sequencing was used in 3 healthy controls to compare several methods for expanding Tregs specific for an allogeneic donor.

Taken from the germline V gene, the CDR1 and CDR2 loops are SGHRS and YFSETQ. Germline trimming: 1 base from V, 4 bases from J; junction bases outside gene matches: 3. The CDR3 goes from the cysteine to the phenylalanine over 15 residues. Just CDR3 DNA is preserved here, 45 bases in frame from base 1. For TCRbeta CDR3 sequencing, genomic DNA from the sorted cells was extracted using the QIAGEN DNeasy Blood and Tissue Kit. High-throughput TCRbeta CDR3 sequencing, which included PCR amplification with bias correction and internal controls, was done commercially through immunoSEQ. The study's processing was this. Unique productive TCRbeta sequences were defined by CDR3 nucleotide sequence where primers matched, and otherwise by CDR3 amino acid sequence together with Vbeta and Jbeta genes. Sorting error was corrected by removing sequences shared between sorted populations at a frequency ratio of 2:1 or less, and the remaining shared sequences were assigned to the higher population. A sequence was defined as donor-reactive if the sequence was expanded at least 5-fold in CFSE-low cells compared with unstimulated cells and had a frequency of at least 0.01% in CFSE-low cells. Repertoire divergence was quantified by Jensen-Shannon divergence calculated from the top 100 TCRbeta sequences ranked by frequency. For any sample with multiple sequencing runs, sorting error was corrected in each run separately before the runs were pooled. The immuneACCESS repertoire file appears here via TCRdb, limited to in-frame rearrangements. These files lack a portion of the clones; in checked studies, under half of the deficit traces to unresolved V genes, and the cause of the others is not known. D and trimming were read from the DNA, whereas the V and J calls and clone size are those reported in that table. This sample holds 240,000 or so clones; roughly 84% were observed only once. Approximately 0.69% of the sample is held by the ten biggest clonotypes.

Paper-wide results and their limitations: Because only a small number of patients were included, the study had limitations, and the results will need to be validated in larger populations as well as under other immunosuppression protocols. Expanding Tregs with activated donor B cells appeared to identify the most biologically relevant and donor-specific TCRbeta repertoire. Although technical replication error seemed to be minimal, the question of biological reproducibility was not addressed directly.

Recombination linked TRBV5-1 to TRBJ2-3; a stretch of 10 junction bases matches TRBD2. The origin of this receptor is a human donor in good health. The material sequenced was CD4+ T cells from blood. The CDR3 sequence is CASSLQRGGADTQYF. The nucleotides read TGCGCCAGCAGCTTGCAGCGGGGGGGCGCAGATACGCAGTATTTT.